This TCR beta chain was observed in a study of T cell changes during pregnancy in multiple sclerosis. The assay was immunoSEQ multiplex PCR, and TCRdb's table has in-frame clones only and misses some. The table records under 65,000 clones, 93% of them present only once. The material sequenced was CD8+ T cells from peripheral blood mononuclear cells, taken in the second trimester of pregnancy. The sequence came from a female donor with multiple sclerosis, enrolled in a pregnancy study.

The CDR3 bases are TGTGCCAGTCGCAGGACAACCAGCTCCTACGAGCAGTACTTC. The encoded protein is CASRRTTSSYEQYF. The V and J genes are TRBV5-4 and TRBJ2-7, with D maybe TRBD1 (5 bases). Per the germline V gene, CDR1 is SGHNT and CDR2 is YYREEE (reference sequence). The CDR3 covers 14 residues. Trimming left V 8 bases short and J 0 bases short, with 15 bases between. Supplemented by reference TRBV5-4 and TRBJ2-7, the full variable domain reads ETGVTQSPTHLIKTRGQQVTLRCSSQSGHNTVSWYQQALGQGPQFIFQYYREEENGRGNFPPRFSGLQFPNYSSELNVNALELDDSALYLCASRRTTSSYEQYFGPGTRLTVT.